Below are 4 T cell receptor beta chains sequenced from a single sample in a study of cytomegalovirus exposure and HLA in healthy donors. Amplification used 60 Vbeta primers and 13 Jbeta primers. Assay: immunoSEQ multiplex PCR; the TCRdb copy retains only in-frame clones and omits some. The sample consists of around 100,000 clones, 65% to 75% of them appearing once. Sequencing was performed on PBMCs. These receptors originate from a man aged 30 to 45 in good health and CMV-seropositive.

The J gene is TRBJ1-5, the V gene TRBV2; no reliable D call. The germline CDR1 and CDR2 sequences are SNHLY and FYNNEI. Deletions cut 1 base from V and 5 bases from J, with 9 bases between. This CDR3 has 14 amino acids. This CDR3 is CASSEDSNYQPQHF. CDR3 DNA: TGTGCCAGCAGTGAAGACAGCAACTATCAGCCCCAGCATTTT.

The genes are TRBV7-2 and TRBJ2-1; maybe TRBD2 (6 bases). V was cut by 0 bases and J by 12 bases, with 12 bases left in between. Germline V gene data show CDR1 as SGHTA and CDR2 as FQGNSA. CDR3 length: 13 amino acids. CDR3 region: CASSLAGSGGQFF. The CDR3 DNA reads TGTGCCAGCAGCTTAGCAGGGTCCGGGGGGCAGTTCTTC. Full variable domain (outside the CDR3, taken from reference TRBV7-2 and TRBJ2-1): GAGVSQSPSNKVTEKGKDVELRCDPISGHTALYWYRQSLGQGLEFLIYFQGNSAPDKSGLPSDRFSAERTGGSVSTLTIQRTQQEDSAVYLCASSLAGSGGQFFGPGTRLTVL.

The count of this clone is one. V usage is TRBV5-4 and J usage is TRBJ2-3, with 9 positions matching TRBD1. Germline-derived CDR1 and CDR2 are SGHNT and YYREEE (reference sequence). The CDR3 is made up of 16 amino acids. The V gene end was trimmed by 0 bases and the J gene end by 2 bases; junction bases not matched to a gene: 4. DNA of the CDR3: TGTGCCAGCAGCTTGGGCGGGACAGGGTCCACAGATACGCAGTATTTT. Its translation: CASSLGGTGSTDTQYF.

The chain has TRBV6-1 and TRBJ1-4; no clear D gene. The CDR3 has 13 residues. CDR1 MNHNS and CDR2 SASEGT come from the germline V gene. V shed 6 bases and J shed 5 bases, with 10 bases lying between them. The CDR3 region has the DNA TGTGCCAGCAGGTGGGCAGGAAATGAAAAACTGTTTTTT. This gives the protein CASRWAGNEKLFF.